Included here is one T cell receptor beta chain sequence, with context. What it binds is unknown. Profiling of TCR beta VDJ combinations and CDR3 sequences used genomic DNA as template. One entry per CDR3 protein results from TCRdb running MiXCR on the reads. The sample has roughly 130,000 distinct CDR3 sequences, roughly 50% seen once. V shed 6 bases and J shed 4 bases, with 19 bases lying between them. The CDR3 is made up of 16 amino acids. Germline V gives CDR1 MGHDK, CDR2 SYGVNS. This record belongs to a study of CD8+CD57+ T cells in acquired aplastic anemia. For the study at large: Quantities of DNA derived from sorted CD4+ and CD8+ cells averaged around 3 ug. Healthy donors had, on average, around 11 million reads for their CD4+ cells. Study-level findings and limits: Simpson's diversity of CD8+ cells was not significantly different in patients compared with controls.

This chain joins TRBV25-1 and TRBJ1-5, with TRBD1 as a possible D gene (6 bases). The clonotype was recovered from a human donor in good health, serving as a control. Sequenced material: sorted CD4+, CD8+, or CD8+CD57+ T cells (not recorded which) from PBMCs. The CDR3 protein is CASSQDIGTPNQPQHF. In nucleotides, the CDR3 is TGTGCCAGCAGCCAAGACATAGGGACACCTAATCAGCCCCAGCATTTT. The variable domain in full, completed from reference TRBV25-1 and TRBJ1-5, reads EADIYQTPRYLVIGTGKKITLECSQTMGHDKMYWYQQDPGMELHLIHYSYGVNSTEKGDLSSESTVSRIRTEHFPLTLESARPSHTSQYLCASSQDIGTPNQPQHFGDGTRLSIL.